Below, 18 T cell receptor beta chains from the same sample are listed, as sequenced in a study of blood T cell repertoires in COVID-19. Data came from immunoSEQ multiplex PCR; TCRdb stores just in-frame clones and leaves some out. The sample shows 90,000 to 120,000 clones, around nine tenths of them seen only once. The sample was peripheral blood. All receptors come from a woman aged 25-40 years with acute or convalescent COVID-19.

This chain connects TRBV14 to TRBJ2-2; possibly TRBD2 for D (6 bases). V lost 5 bases and J 4 bases, leaving 14 bases between the germline ends. The CDR3 spans 15 residues. Germline loops: CDR1 SGHDN, CDR2 FVKESK. The DNA for the CDR3 is TGTGCCAGCAGCGGCGGGACGGCCATCACCGGGGAGCTGTTTTTT. Protein: CASSGGTAITGELFF.

The V and J genes are TRBV7-8 and TRBJ2-3; D is possibly TRBD1 (6 bases). V was pared by 5 bases and J by 5 bases, with 8 bases between. Per the germline V gene, CDR1 is SGHVS and CDR2 is FQNEAQ. The CDR3 sequence is 12 residues long. CDR3 protein: CASSQTGDTQYF. In DNA form, the CDR3 reads TGTGCCAGCAGCCAGACAGGAGATACGCAGTATTTT.

The chain combines TRBV11-3 with TRBJ2-7; 7 bases are shared with TRBD1. Germline CDR1 and CDR2: SGHNT and YENEEA. V lost 3 bases, J lost 3 bases, and 2 bases stayed unmatched. The CDR3 contains 13 residues. CDR3 loop: CASSLTGIYEQYF. The CDR3 DNA reads as TGTGCCAGCAGCTTGACAGGGATCTACGAGCAGTACTTC.

Concerning this clone: The same CDR3 can be traced to other DNA sequences in this sample. J is TRBJ1-1 and V is TRBV11-2; D call uncertain. The CDR3 contains 11 residues. CDR1 is SGHAT and CDR2 is FQNNGV in the germline V gene. V gave up 1 base and J gave up 7 bases, with 4 bases separating them. CDR3: CASSLAVEAFF. The DNA for the CDR3 is TGTGCCAGCAGCTTAGCAGTTGAAGCTTTCTTT.

The J gene is TRBJ2-5, the V gene TRBV3-1 (or the pseudogene TRBV3-2), with TRBD2 as a possible D gene (5 bases). The CDR3 spans 16 residues. The germline gives CDR1 LGHDT, CDR2 YNNKEL (reference sequence). V was trimmed by 1 base and J by 0 bases, leaving 12 bases between them. This chain's CDR3 is CASSQALAVYQETQYF. The CDR3 coding sequence is TGTGCCAGCAGCCAAGCTCTAGCAGTGTACCAAGAGACCCAGTACTTC.

This sequence joins TRBV20-1 and TRBJ2-1; 12 nucleotides align to TRBD2. CDR3 length: 18 residues. J was trimmed by 5 bases and V by 3 bases; bases with no gene match: 14. CDR1 and CDR2 from the germline V gene are DFQATT and SNEGSKA (reference sequence). The CDR3 region is CSASPLAGGPLWNNEQFF. The CDR3 DNA reads as TGCAGTGCTAGTCCGCTAGCGGGAGGGCCTCTTTGGAACAATGAGCAGTTCTTC.

The chain uses TRBV27 and TRBJ1-2; perhaps TRBD1 as D (6 bases). With 5 bases removed from V and 8 bases from J, the gap between germline ends came to 18 bases. CDR3 length equals 14 residues. Germline CDR1 is MNHEY and CDR2 is SMNVEV (reference sequence). The CDR3 spells CASSPGQPRQGYTF. The DNA of the CDR3 is TGTGCCAGCAGTCCCGGACAGCCTCGACAGGGCTACACCTTC.

This rearrangement joins TRBV4-1 to TRBJ1-2, with D perhaps matching TRBD1 (5 bases). The V end lost 3 bases, the J end lost 8 bases, and 10 bases lay between the germline ends. Germline assignment: CDR1 MGHRA and CDR2 YSYEKL. The CDR3 sequence is 12 residues long. The CDR3 DNA sequence: TGCGCCAGCAGCCAGGAGGGGCTAGGCTACACCTTC. Translating it yields CASSQEGLGYTF.

This chain connects TRBV3-1 (or the pseudogene TRBV3-2) to TRBJ2-3, with 11 bases aligning to TRBD2. Germline CDR1 reads LGHDT; CDR2 reads YNNKEL (reference sequence). V dropped 0 bases and J dropped 4; count of bases not matched to a gene: 12. The CDR3 has 19 residues. The CDR3: CASSQDRGSGGAYSDTQYF. The DNA of the CDR3 is TGTGCCAGCAGCCAAGATCGAGGTAGCGGGGGGGCCTATTCAGATACGCAGTATTTT.

This chain joins TRBV30 and TRBJ2-5; TRBD1 aligns across 7 bases. The CDR3 length is 13 residues. Trimming took 2 bases from V and 5 from J; bases not matched to a gene: 5. Per germline, CDR1 GTSNPN and CDR2 SVGIG (reference sequence). The CDR3 DNA is TGTGCCTGGAGTTTAGGGACAGACGAGACCCAGTACTTC. Translating it yields CAWSLGTDETQYF.

A single count supports this clone. The chain uses TRBV28 and TRBJ1-4; 7 bases line up with TRBD1. The CDR3 covers 14 residues. The J segment lost 8 bases and the V segment lost 2 bases, leaving 5 bases of the junction unmatched. Germline V gives CDR1 MDHEN, CDR2 SYDVKM. The CDR3 spells CASSLARGREKLFF. The CDR3 DNA follows: TGTGCCAGCAGTTTAGCCAGGGGGAGAGAAAAACTGTTTTTT.

The rearrangement uses TRBV28 and TRBJ2-7; 9 nucleotides line up with TRBD2. CDR1 and CDR2 (germline): MDHEN, SYDVKM. Trimming removed 6 bases from V and 6 bases from J; junction bases left unmatched: 6. The CDR3 is 13 residues long. Here the CDR3 DNA reads TGTGCCAGCAGCTCGGGACTAGCCACCGAGCAGTACTTC. Amino acid sequence: CASSSGLATEQYF.

The gene calls are TRBV27 and TRBJ2-1; 7 bases match TRBD2. The CDR3 is 14 residues long. CDR1 MNHEY and CDR2 SMNVEV come from the germline V gene (reference sequence). V lost 0 bases and J lost 10; bases outside the gene matches: 6. The CDR3 nucleotides are TGTGCCAGCAGTTTATCGACTAGCATTTGGGAGCAGTTCTTC. It encodes CASSLSTSIWEQFF.

The rearrangement joins TRBV10-3 to TRBJ1-1; 9 nucleotides line up with TRBD1. V lost 3 bases to trimming and J lost 1 base; unmatched junction nucleotides: 3. Germline V CDR1 and CDR2: ENHRY, SYGVKD. CDR3 length equals 15 residues. CDR3: CAISDPGQGNTEAFF. The CDR3 DNA sequence: TGTGCCATCAGTGACCCGGGACAGGGGAACACTGAAGCTTTCTTT.

V is TRBV2 and J is TRBJ2-7; TRBD2 is a possible D gene (5 bases). This CDR3 is built from 14 residues. Trimming took off 7 bases at V and 0 bases at J, with 13 bases between the two ends. The germline gives CDR1 SNHLY, CDR2 FYNNEI. CDR3 coding DNA: TGTGCCAGCAACTTCCGGGGTTCCTCCTACGAGCAGTACTTC. Translated: CASNFRGSSYEQYF.

For this clone: The junction departs from germline at one end; a sequencing error may be responsible. The genes are TRBV7-2 and TRBJ2-2; maybe TRBD2 (7 bases). The germline gives CDR1 SGHTA, CDR2 FQGNSA. This CDR3 has 15 residues. CDR3 sequence (DNA): TGTGCCAGCAGCTTGGGGGGGGCGAAGACCGGGGAGCTGTTTTTT. It encodes CASSLGGAKTGELFF.

The CDR3 spells CASSQTQRGSYNEQFF. The DNA for the CDR3 is TGTGCCAGCAGCCAAACTCAGCGGGGCTCCTACAATGAGCAGTTCTTC. The chain combines TRBV3-1 (or the pseudogene TRBV3-2) with TRBJ2-1; TRBD2 aligns across 7 bases. The germline gives CDR1 LGHDT, CDR2 YNNKEL (reference sequence). With V trimmed by 2 bases and J by 0 bases, 4 bases remained unmatched. The CDR3 length is 16 residues.

V is TRBV19 and J is TRBJ1-2, with a possible D match to TRBD1 (5 bases). From germline, CDR1 is LNHDA and CDR2 SQIVND (reference sequence). The V end was cut by 2 bases, the J end by 8 bases, with 12 bases between. The length of the CDR3 is 13 residues. The CDR3 DNA sequence: TGTGCCAGTAGTATACCCCCCGGGGGAGGCTACACCTTC. Its protein is CASSIPPGGGYTF.